This record covers a single T cell receptor beta chain. Its antigen remains unknown. Primers for the PCR totalled 60 Vbeta and 13 Jbeta. TCRdb keeps only in-frame clones here, not all; method: immunoSEQ multiplex PCR. Among about 94,000 clones, more than 70% were seen once, and the ten largest hold more than 3.5%. The germline gives CDR1 SGHTA, CDR2 FQGNSA. The CDR3 sequence is 15 residues long. V lost 0 bases and J lost 9, with 17 bases in between. The sample is drawn from a study of cytomegalovirus exposure and HLA in healthy donors. Study findings and constraints: A missense DCLRE1C variant was associated with V- and J-gene trimming of TCR beta chains in a later analysis, and an independent cohort replicated the association. No immune exposure information besides CMV serostatus was available.

The receptor was derived from a man aged 25-45 years in good health and CMV-seronegative. The sample comprised PBMCs. The chain recombines TRBV7-2 with TRBJ1-1; tentatively, D is TRBD1 (5 bases). The CDR3 region has the DNA TGTGCCAGCAGCTTAGCGGGGGGGACCCAAGGCAAAGCTTTCTTT. Amino acids: CASSLAGGTQGKAFF.